The 18 T cell receptor beta chains given below trace back to one sample, sequenced in a study of PD-1 blockade in classical Hodgkin lymphoma (dated by TCRdb to the early 2020s). The time point label, read with the paper, signifies: cycle 1 day 1 (C1D1), immediately before nivolumab initiation. Every trial patient had relapsed following autologous stem cell transplantation, and prior brentuximab vedotin exposure was what differed among cohorts A, B and C. Library method: the immunoSEQ multiplex PCR assay. As stored in TCRdb, this immuneACCESS dataset retains in-frame rearrangements with V and J assigned. A fraction of the clones does not appear; measured against another copy, unresolved V genes explain less than half of the discrepancy, and the remainder lacks a known reason. The table for this sample lists some 20,000 clones; 84% of them were counted only once. In total, the top ten clones hold nearly 6.5% of the sample.

Material: peripheral blood mononuclear cells (PBMCs), obtained at baseline. The receptors were sampled from a human donor with classical Hodgkin lymphoma.

This chain links TRBV7-2 with TRBJ2-7; D possibly matches TRBD1 or TRBD2 (7 bases each). From germline, CDR1 is SGHTA and CDR2 FQGNSA. The CDR3 length is 16 residues. Trimming pared 5 bases from V and 4 bases from J, leaving 21 bases between. CDR3 bases: TGTGCCAGCAGCCTGAGGGAGGGGACAGTAGTATACGAGCAGTACTTC. Translation: CASSLREGTVVYEQYF.

The gene calls are TRBV6-4 and TRBJ2-2; 7 bases are a match to TRBD1. Germline CDR1 and CDR2: MRHNA and SNTAGT. This CDR3 is 19 amino acids long. J gave up 2 bases and V 0 bases, and 12 bases lay outside the gene matches. Written as DNA, the CDR3 is TGTGCCAGCAGTGACTCGAGTCTGGGGGACAGATTTAACACCGGGGAGCTGTTTTTT. Translated: CASSDSSLGDRFNTGELFF.

The chain links TRBV2 to TRBJ1-2; 7 bases are shared with TRBD1. The CDR3 totals 15 residues. Germline CDR1 and CDR2: SNHLY and FYNNEI. With V trimmed by 1 base and J by 3 bases, 5 bases remained unmatched. The CDR3 loop is CASSEEADRHYGYTF. The CDR3 nucleotides are TGTGCCAGCAGTGAAGAGGCGGACAGGCACTATGGCTACACCTTC.

This sequence joins TRBV2 and TRBJ1-1; D may be TRBD1 (5 bases). Per the germline V gene, CDR1 is SNHLY and CDR2 is FYNNEI. The CDR3 totals 12 residues. V was trimmed by 8 bases and J by 7 bases, leaving 14 bases between them. The CDR3 region is CASGGRDFEAFF. DNA of the CDR3: TGTGCCAGCGGAGGCCGGGACTTTGAAGCTTTCTTT.

The rearrangement uses TRBV4-3 and TRBJ2-2; D ambiguous. Germline V gives CDR1 LGHNA, CDR2 YSLEER. The CDR3 is 13 amino acids. Deletions cut 4 bases from V and 6 bases from J, with 9 bases between. CDR3 nucleotide sequence: TGCGCCAGCAGCCGGGGAAGGGCCGGGGAGCTGTTTTTT. Amino acid sequence: CASSRGRAGELFF.

The rearrangement links TRBV7-9 to TRBJ2-7; 10 bases are a match to TRBD1. Germline V gives CDR1 SEHNR, CDR2 FQNEAQ (reference sequence). J gave up 4 bases and V 5 bases, and 2 bases lay outside the gene matches. The CDR3 runs 13 residues. The CDR3: CASSPGQGYEQYF. CDR3 sequence (DNA): TGTGCCAGCAGCCCGGGACAGGGGTACGAGCAGTACTTC.

This chain joins TRBV10-2 and TRBJ2-3; a weak D match, TRBD2 (6 bases). CDR3 length: 16 residues. V was clipped by 5 bases and J by 4 bases, with 19 bases between them. Germline V gives CDR1 WSHSY, CDR2 SAAADI. The CDR3 region is CASSQNPWTTADTQYF. CDR3 DNA: TGCGCCAGCAGTCAAAACCCTTGGACTACCGCAGATACGCAGTATTTT.

The V call is TRBV19, the J call TRBJ1-1; 10 bases match TRBD1. The V segment lost 2 bases and the J segment 5 bases; nucleotides outside the gene matches: 11. CDR1 and CDR2 (germline): LNHDA, SQIVND (reference sequence). This CDR3 contains 17 residues. The CDR3 sequence is CASSIRGTGALRTEAFF. The CDR3 DNA reads as TGTGCCAGTAGTATACGGGGGACAGGGGCCCTGAGGACTGAAGCTTTCTTT.

The table lists this clone with a count of one. The genes are TRBV2 and TRBJ1-1; tentatively, D is TRBD1 (6 bases). Deletions cut 6 bases from V and 3 bases from J, with 14 bases between. Germline V lookup: CDR1 SNHLY, CDR2 FYNNEI. The CDR3 loop spans 14 amino acids. DNA for the CDR3: TGTGCCAGCAGGTGGGGGGGGCAGGACACTGAAGCTTTCTTT. This codes for CASRWGGQDTEAFF.

The chain uses TRBV6-1 and TRBJ2-5; D gene unclear. This CDR3 contains 16 residues. V lost 1 base and J 2 bases, leaving 14 bases between the germline ends. The germline CDR1 and CDR2 sequences are MNHNS and SASEGT. CDR3 sequence reads: CASSEEWAAAQETQYF. The DNA for the CDR3 is TGTGCCAGCAGTGAAGAATGGGCGGCAGCTCAAGAGACCCAGTACTTC.

The chain links TRBV19 to TRBJ1-2; D ambiguous. Trimming cost V 2 bases and J 2 bases, with 6 bases left between them. The CDR3 loop spans 13 amino acids. Germline V CDR1 and CDR2: LNHDA, SQIVND (reference sequence). The CDR3 loop reads CASSISKNYGYTF. CDR3 sequence (DNA): TGTGCCAGTAGTATATCAAAAAACTATGGCTACACCTTC.

This clone has only one observation. The chain employs TRBV5-5 and TRBJ2-7; 11 bases agree with TRBD2. Germline CDR1 and CDR2: SGHKS and YYEKEE (reference sequence). Unmatched junction bases numbered 8, after V lost 0 bases and J lost 3 bases. The CDR3 runs 17 residues. Here the CDR3 reads CASSLVSLAGGHYEQYF. The CDR3 region has the DNA TGTGCCAGCAGCTTGGTTTCCCTAGCGGGGGGACACTACGAGCAGTACTTC.

The rearrangement joins TRBV7-8 to TRBJ2-1; 12 bases line up with TRBD2. From germline, CDR1 is SGHVS and CDR2 FQNEAQ. J was trimmed by 0 bases and V by 5 bases; bases with no gene match: 11. The CDR3 length is 19 residues. Here the CDR3 DNA reads TGTGCCAGCAGCCACCCGGCACTAGCGGGGGGCGTCTCCTACAATGAGCAGTTCTTC. Protein product: CASSHPALAGGVSYNEQFF.

V is TRBV7-2 and J is TRBJ1-1, with a weak D call TRBD1 (6 bases). The CDR3 sequence is 15 residues long. Per the germline V gene, CDR1 is SGHTA and CDR2 is FQGNSA. V lost 3 bases and J 4 bases, leaving 15 bases between the germline ends. The CDR3 sequence: CASSLGAFKRTEAFF. CDR3 nucleotide sequence: TGTGCCAGCAGCTTGGGGGCCTTCAAGCGCACTGAAGCTTTCTTT.

The chain employs TRBV29-1 and TRBJ2-1; TRBD2 agrees at 12 bases. V shed 3 bases and J 4 bases; nucleotides not matched to a gene: 7. CDR1 is SQVTM, CDR2 ANQGSEA, per germline. This CDR3 contains 16 residues. CDR3 region: CSVDELAGGTYNEQFF. The CDR3 nucleotides are TGCAGCGTTGATGAACTAGCGGGGGGTACGTACAATGAGCAGTTCTTC.

The CDR3: CASSKGRAGTYEQYF. CDR3 nucleotides: TGTGCCAGCAGCAAAGGAAGGGCAGGTACCTACGAGCAGTACTTC. The V and J genes are TRBV21-1 and TRBJ2-7. TRBV21-1 constitutes a pseudogene. The CDR3 is made up of 15 amino acids.

This clone was seen only a few times. The rearrangement joins TRBV7-8 to TRBJ2-2; 7 nucleotides align to TRBD1. The CDR3 sequence is 15 residues long. Germline CDR1 and CDR2: SGHVS and FQNEAQ. With V trimmed by 3 bases and J by 7 bases, 8 bases remained unmatched. The CDR3 DNA sequence: TGTGCCAGCAGCTTGCGAGGGGGCGCGGGCGGGGAGCTGTTTTTT. It yields the protein CASSLRGGAGGELFF.

The chain joins TRBV2 to TRBJ2-1, with a possible D match to TRBD2 (5 bases). CDR1 and CDR2 from the germline V gene are SNHLY and FYNNEI. The CDR3 covers 15 residues. The V gene lost 7 bases and the J gene lost 0 bases, with 13 bases spanning the gap. CDR3 sequence: CASTWTESSYNEQFF. CDR3 DNA sequence: TGTGCCAGCACCTGGACTGAGAGCTCCTACAATGAGCAGTTCTTC.